A single sample is the source of the 5 T cell receptor beta chains below, sequenced in a study of T-cell memory formation after mild COVID-19. TCRdb re-called the 5' RACE reads with MiXCR, one entry per CDR3 protein. The sample lists roughly 610,000 distinct CDR3 sequences; 17% were seen once. Sequenced material: PBMCs or a T cell subset sorted from them (not recorded which). Every receptor here comes from an adult woman who had mild COVID-19 (a few samples of this study predate the infection). Cell type and time point are not known.

The V call is TRBV5-1, the J call TRBJ2-3; 9 bases are a match to TRBD2. CDR1 SGHRS and CDR2 YFSETQ come from the germline V gene. J lost 3 bases, V lost 4 bases, and 12 bases had no gene match. This CDR3 region has 17 residues. The CDR3 here is CASSRLARTSETDTQYF. The CDR3 region has the DNA TGCGCCAGCAGCCGGCTCGCTAGGACTAGCGAGACAGATACGCAGTATTTT. Full variable domain (rest looked up from reference TRBV5-1 and TRBJ2-3): KAGVTQTPRYLIKTRGQQVTLSCSPISGHRSVSWYQQTPGQGLQFLFEYFSETQRNKGNFPGRFSGRQFSNSRSEMNVSTLELGDSALYLCASSRLARTSETDTQYFGPGTRLTVL.

In nucleotides, the CDR3 is TGTGCCAGCAGTACAAACAGGGGCTACAATGAGCAGTTCTTC. Its protein product is CASSTNRGYNEQFF. V is TRBV12-3 or TRBV12-4 and J is TRBJ2-1, with 7 nucleotides matching TRBD1. V gave up 5 bases and J gave up 3 bases; unmatched junction bases: 4. This CDR3 is built from 14 residues.

This chain joins TRBV12-3 or TRBV12-4 and TRBJ2-2; tentatively, D is TRBD1 (6 bases). This CDR3 has 15 amino acids. V was trimmed by 5 bases and J by 2 bases, leaving 12 bases between them. As DNA, the CDR3 is TGTGCCAGCAGTAACGACAGGCTTAACACCGGGGAGCTGTTTTTT. This encodes CASSNDRLNTGELFF.

V and J are TRBV20-1 and TRBJ2-7; the D is unclear. This CDR3 is 12 amino acids long. The germline CDR1 and CDR2 sequences are DFQATT and SNEGSKA (reference sequence). Trimming took 3 bases from V and 3 from J, leaving 9 bases between them. The CDR3 loop reads CSASGQDYEQYF. CDR3 DNA: TGCAGTGCTAGCGGGCAGGACTACGAGCAGTACTTC.

This clonotype was found a few times. This sequence joins TRBV20-1 and TRBJ2-1; 8 nucleotides match TRBD2. J lost 12 bases, V lost 0 bases, and 7 bases had no gene match. The length of the CDR3 is 13 residues. Germline V lookup: CDR1 DFQATT, CDR2 SNEGSKA (reference sequence). In nucleotides, the CDR3 is TGCAGTGCTAGAGATCGGGGGGGTATAGTGCAGTTCTTC. Translating gives CSARDRGGIVQFF.